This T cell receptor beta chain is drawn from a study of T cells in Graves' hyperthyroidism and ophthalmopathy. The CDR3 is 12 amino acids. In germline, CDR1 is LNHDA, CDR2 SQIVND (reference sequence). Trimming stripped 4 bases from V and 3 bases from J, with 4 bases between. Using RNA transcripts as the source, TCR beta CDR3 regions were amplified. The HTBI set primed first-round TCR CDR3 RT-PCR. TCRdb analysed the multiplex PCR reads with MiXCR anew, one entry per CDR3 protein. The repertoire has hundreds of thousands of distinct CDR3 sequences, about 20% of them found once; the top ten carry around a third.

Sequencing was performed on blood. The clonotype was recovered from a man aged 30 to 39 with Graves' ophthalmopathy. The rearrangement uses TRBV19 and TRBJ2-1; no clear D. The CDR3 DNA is TGTGCCAGTAGTAACAGCTACAATGAGCAGTTCTTC. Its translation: CASSNSYNEQFF.